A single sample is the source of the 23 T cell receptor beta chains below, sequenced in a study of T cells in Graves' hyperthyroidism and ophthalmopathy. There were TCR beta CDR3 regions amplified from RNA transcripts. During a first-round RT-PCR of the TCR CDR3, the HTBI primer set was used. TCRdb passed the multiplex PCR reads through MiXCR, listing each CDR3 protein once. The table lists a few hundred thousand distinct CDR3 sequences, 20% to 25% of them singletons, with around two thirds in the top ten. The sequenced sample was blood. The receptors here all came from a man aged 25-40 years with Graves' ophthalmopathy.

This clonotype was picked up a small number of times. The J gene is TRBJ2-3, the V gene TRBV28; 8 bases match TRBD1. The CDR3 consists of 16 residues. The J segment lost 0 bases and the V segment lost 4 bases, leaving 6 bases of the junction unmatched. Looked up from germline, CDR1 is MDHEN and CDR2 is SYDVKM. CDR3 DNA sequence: TGTGCCAGCAGTTCCATGGGACAGGATAGCACAGATACGCAGTATTTT. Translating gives CASSSMGQDSTDTQYF.

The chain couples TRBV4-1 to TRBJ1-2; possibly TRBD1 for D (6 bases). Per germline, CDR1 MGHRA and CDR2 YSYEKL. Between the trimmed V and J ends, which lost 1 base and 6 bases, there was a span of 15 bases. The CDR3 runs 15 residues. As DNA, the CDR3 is TGCGCCAGCAGCCAAGCTTGGACAGCGGTTGATGGCTACACCTTC. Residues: CASSQAWTAVDGYTF.

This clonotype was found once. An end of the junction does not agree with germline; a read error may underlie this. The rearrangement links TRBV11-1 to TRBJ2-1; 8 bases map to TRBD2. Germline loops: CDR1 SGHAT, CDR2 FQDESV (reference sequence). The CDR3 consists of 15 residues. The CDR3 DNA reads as TGTGCCGGCAGCTTTCGAGCGGGAGAGTTCGGTGAGCAGTTCTTC. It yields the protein CAGSFRAGEFGEQFF.

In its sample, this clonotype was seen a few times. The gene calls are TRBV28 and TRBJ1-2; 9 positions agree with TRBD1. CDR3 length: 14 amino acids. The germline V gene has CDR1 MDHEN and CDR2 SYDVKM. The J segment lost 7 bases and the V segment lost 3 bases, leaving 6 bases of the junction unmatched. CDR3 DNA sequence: TGTGCCAGCAGTTTGCCGGGACAGGGATCTGGCTACACCTTC. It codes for CASSLPGQGSGYTF.

The CDR3 DNA sequence: TGTGCCAGCAGCTTGGACAGGGGACTAGCGGGAGGAAGCGGTGAGCAGTTCTTC. Its protein is CASSLDRGLAGGSGEQFF. The chain has TRBV5-8 and TRBJ2-1; TRBD2 matches at 15 bases. Germline V lookup: CDR1 SGHTS, CDR2 YDEGEE. This CDR3 comprises 18 residues. The junction had 10 bases not matched to a gene; V was cut back by 0 bases and J by 9 bases.

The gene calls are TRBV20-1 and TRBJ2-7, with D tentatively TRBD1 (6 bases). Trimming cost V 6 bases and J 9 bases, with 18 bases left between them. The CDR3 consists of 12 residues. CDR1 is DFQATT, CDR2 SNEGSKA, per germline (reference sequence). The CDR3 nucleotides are TGCAGTGCAAACTACAGGGCCCAGGGGCAGTACTTC. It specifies CSANYRAQGQYF.

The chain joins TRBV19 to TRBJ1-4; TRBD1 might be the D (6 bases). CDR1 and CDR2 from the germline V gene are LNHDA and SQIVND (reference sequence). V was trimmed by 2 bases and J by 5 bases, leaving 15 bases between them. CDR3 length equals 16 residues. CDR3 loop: CASSILGLRGNEKLFF. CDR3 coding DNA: TGTGCCAGTAGTATATTAGGGCTCAGGGGAAATGAAAAACTGTTTTTT.

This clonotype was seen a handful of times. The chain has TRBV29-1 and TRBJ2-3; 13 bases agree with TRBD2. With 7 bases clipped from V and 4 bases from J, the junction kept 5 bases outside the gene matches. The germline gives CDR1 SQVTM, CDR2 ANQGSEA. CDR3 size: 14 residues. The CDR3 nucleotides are TGCAGCGCCAGGACTAGCGGGAGATCAGATACGCAGTATTTT. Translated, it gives CSARTSGRSDTQYF.

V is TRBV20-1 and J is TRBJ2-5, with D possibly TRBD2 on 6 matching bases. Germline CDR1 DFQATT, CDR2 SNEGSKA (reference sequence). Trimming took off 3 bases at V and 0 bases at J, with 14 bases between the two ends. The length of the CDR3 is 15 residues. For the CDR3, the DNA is TGCAGTGCTAGCGAGTCGGAGGGGAACCAAGAGACCCAGTACTTC. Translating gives CSASESEGNQETQYF.

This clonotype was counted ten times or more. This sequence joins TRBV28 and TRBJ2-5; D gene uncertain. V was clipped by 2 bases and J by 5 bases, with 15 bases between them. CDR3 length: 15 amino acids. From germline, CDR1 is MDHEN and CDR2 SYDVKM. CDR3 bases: TGTGCCAGCAGTTTAGTGTTCGGGTTGGGGGAGACCCAGTACTTC. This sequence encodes CASSLVFGLGETQYF.

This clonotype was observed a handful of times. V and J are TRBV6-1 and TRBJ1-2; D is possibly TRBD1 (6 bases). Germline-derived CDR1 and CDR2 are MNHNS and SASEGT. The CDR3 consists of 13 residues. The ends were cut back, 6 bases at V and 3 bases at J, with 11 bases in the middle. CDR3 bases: TGTGCCAGCAGGTCGACAGGCCACTATGGCTACACCTTC. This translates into CASRSTGHYGYTF.

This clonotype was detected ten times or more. CDR3 residues: CASSPSTGAGYNEQFF. CDR3 nucleotides: TGCGCCAGCAGCCCATCTACAGGGGCCGGCTACAATGAGCAGTTCTTC. The chain links TRBV5-1 to TRBJ2-1; 7 bases agree with TRBD1. Per the germline V gene, CDR1 is SGHRS and CDR2 is YFSETQ. The CDR3 has 16 residues. The ends lost 4 bases at V and 3 bases at J; junction bases unmatched: 10. The full variable domain, in which reference TRBV5-1 and TRBJ2-1 provide the parts outside the CDR3, is KAGVTQTPRYLIKTRGQQVTLSCSPISGHRSVSWYQQTPGQGLQFLFEYFSETQRNKGNFPGRFSGRQFSNSRSEMNVSTLELGDSALYLCASSPSTGAGYNEQFFGPGTRLTVL.

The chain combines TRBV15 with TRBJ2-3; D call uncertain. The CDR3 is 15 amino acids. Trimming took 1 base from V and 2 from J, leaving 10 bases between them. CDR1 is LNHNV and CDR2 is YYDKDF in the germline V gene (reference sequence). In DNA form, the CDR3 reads TGTGCCACCAGCAGAGCTCGCGGTTTCACAGATACGCAGTATTTT. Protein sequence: CATSRARGFTDTQYF.

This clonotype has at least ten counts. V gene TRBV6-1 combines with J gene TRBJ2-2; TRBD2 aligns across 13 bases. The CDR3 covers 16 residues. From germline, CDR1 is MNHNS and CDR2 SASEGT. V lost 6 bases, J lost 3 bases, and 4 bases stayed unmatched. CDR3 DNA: TGTGCCAGCAGATCGGGACTAGCGGGATACACCGGGGAGCTGTTTTTT. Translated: CASRSGLAGYTGELFF.

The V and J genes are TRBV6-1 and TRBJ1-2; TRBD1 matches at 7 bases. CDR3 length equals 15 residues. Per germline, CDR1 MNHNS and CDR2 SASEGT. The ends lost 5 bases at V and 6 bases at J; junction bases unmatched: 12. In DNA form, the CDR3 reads TGTGCCAGCAGTTTCCCGGGGAGGGGGCTGGATGGCTACACCTTC. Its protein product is CASSFPGRGLDGYTF.

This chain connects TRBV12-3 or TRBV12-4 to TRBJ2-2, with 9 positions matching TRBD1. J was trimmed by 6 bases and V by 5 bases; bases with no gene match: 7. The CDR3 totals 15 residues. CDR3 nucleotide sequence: TGTGCCAGCAGTCCTGGACAGGGGTTTCCCGGGGAGCTGTTTTTT. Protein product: CASSPGQGFPGELFF.

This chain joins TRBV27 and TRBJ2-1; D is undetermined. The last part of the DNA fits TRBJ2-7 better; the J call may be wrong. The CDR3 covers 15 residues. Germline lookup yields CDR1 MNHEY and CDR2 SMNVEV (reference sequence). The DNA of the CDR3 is TGTGCCAGCAGTCCGTCTCCTGGCGGAAACAATGAGCAGTACTTC. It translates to CASSPSPGGNNEQYF.

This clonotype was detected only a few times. CDR3 coding DNA: TGCGCCAGCAGCCAAGGAACAAACCGACAGGGTAGCTATGGCTACACCTTC. As protein: CASSQGTNRQGSYGYTF. V is TRBV4-1 and J is TRBJ1-2; 7 bases align to TRBD1. The CDR3 is 17 residues long. J lost 4 bases, V lost 1 base, and 12 bases had no gene match. CDR1 is MGHRA, CDR2 YSYEKL, per germline.

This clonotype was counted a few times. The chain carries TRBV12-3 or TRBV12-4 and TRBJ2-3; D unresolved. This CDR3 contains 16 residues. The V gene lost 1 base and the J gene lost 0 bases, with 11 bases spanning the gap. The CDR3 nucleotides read TGTGCCAGCAGTTTAGGCAAGCTTACTAGCACAGATACGCAGTATTTT. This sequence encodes CASSLGKLTSTDTQYF.

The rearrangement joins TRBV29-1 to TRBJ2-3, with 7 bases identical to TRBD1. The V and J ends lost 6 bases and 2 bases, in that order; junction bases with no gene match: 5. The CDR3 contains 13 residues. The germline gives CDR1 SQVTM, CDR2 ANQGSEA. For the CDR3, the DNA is TGCAGCGTCGGCGACAGGGTCACAGATACGCAGTATTTT. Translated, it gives CSVGDRVTDTQYF.

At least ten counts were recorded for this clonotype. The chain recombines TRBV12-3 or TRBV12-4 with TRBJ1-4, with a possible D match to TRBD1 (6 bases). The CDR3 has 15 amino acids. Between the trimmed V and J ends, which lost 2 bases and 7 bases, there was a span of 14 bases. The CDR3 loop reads CASSLLTGRGEKLFF. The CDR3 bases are TGTGCCAGCAGTTTACTTACAGGGAGAGGTGAAAAACTGTTTTTT.

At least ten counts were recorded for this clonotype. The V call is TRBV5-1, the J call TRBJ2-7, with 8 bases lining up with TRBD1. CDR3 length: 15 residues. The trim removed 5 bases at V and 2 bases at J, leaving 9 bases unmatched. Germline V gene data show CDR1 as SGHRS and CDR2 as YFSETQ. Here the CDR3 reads CASRPTPTGAYEQYF. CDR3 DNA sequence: TGCGCCAGCAGGCCGACTCCGACAGGGGCCTACGAGCAGTACTTC.

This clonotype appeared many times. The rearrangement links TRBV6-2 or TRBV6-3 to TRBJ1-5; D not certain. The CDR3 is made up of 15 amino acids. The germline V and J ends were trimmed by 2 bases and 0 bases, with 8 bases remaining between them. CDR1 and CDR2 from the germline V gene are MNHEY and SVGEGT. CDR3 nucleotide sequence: TGTGCCAGCAGTTACGGCGGGTTTAGCAATCAGCCCCAGCATTTT. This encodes CASSYGGFSNQPQHF.